The clone carrying this T cell receptor beta chain was seen a few times. Its antigen is as yet unknown. The data originate from a study of identical twins. General observations from the study: Zero-insertion analyses might be partly confounded by invariant T cells like MAIT and iNKT. The study found that models underestimated out-of-frame TCR alpha sharing in monozygotic twins.

All donors were healthy Caucasians. CDR3 length equals 14 residues. Germline V gene sequence: CDR1 SGHRS, CDR2 YFSETQ. J was trimmed by 0 bases and V by 4 bases; bases with no gene match: 3. TCRdb redid the calling of the 5' RACE reads with MiXCR, one entry per CDR3 protein. This table holds some 630,000 distinct CDR3 sequences, about 7.1% found once. These same records also appear under a second study, on yellow fever vaccine responses in identical twins.

The sample taken for sequencing was PBMCs. The receptor was derived from a woman under 30 in good health. V is TRBV5-1 and J is TRBJ2-7, with TRBD1 identical over 8 bases. The CDR3: CASSADRDSYEQYF. The CDR3 DNA follows: TGCGCCAGCAGCGCGGACAGGGACTCCTACGAGCAGTACTTC.